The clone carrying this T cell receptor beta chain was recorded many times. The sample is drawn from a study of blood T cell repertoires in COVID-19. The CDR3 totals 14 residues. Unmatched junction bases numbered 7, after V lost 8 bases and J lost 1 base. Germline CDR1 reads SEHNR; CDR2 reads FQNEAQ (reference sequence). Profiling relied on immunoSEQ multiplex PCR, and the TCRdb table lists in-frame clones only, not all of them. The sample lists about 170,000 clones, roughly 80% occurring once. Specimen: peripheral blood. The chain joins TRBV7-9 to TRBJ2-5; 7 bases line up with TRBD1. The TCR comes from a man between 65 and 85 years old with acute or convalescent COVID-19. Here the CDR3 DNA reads TGTGCCAGCGGGGACAGTAGAATCCAAGAGACCCAGTACTTC. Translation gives CASGDSRIQETQYF.